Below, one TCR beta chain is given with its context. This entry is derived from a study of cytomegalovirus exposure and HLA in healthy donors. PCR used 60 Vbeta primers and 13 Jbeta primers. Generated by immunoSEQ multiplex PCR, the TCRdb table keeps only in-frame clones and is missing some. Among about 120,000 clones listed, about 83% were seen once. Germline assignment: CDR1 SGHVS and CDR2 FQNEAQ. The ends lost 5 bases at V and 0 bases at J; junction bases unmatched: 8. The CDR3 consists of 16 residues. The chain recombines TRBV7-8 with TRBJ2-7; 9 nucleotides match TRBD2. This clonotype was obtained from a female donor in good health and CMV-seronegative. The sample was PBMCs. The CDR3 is CASSLKRGVNSYEQYF. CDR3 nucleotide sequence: TGTGCCAGCAGCCTCAAGCGGGGGGTGAACTCCTACGAGCAGTACTTC.